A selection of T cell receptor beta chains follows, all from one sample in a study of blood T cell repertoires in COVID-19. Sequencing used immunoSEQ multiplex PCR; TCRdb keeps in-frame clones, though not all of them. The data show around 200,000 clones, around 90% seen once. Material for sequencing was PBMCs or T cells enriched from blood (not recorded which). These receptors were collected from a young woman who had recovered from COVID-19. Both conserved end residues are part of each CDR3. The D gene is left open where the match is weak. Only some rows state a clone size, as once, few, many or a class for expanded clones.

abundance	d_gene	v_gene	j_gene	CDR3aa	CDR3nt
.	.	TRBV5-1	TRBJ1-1	CASSLVDTNTEAFF	TGCGCCAGCAGCTTGGTGGACACCAACACTGAAGCTTTCTTT
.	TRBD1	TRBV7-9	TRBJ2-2	CASSRGAGGVTTGELFF	TGTGCCAGCAGCCGAGGGGCAGGGGGCGTGACGACCGGGGAGCTGTTTTTT
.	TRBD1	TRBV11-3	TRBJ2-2	CASSPNRGSSGELFF	TGTGCCAGCAGCCCAAACAGGGGGAGCAGCGGGGAGCTGTTTTTT
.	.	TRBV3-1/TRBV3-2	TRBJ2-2	CASRYRVTGELFF	TGTGCCAGCAGGTACAGGGTCACCGGGGAGCTGTTTTTT
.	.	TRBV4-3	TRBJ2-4	CASSQEQHLAKNIQYF	TGCGCCAGCAGCCAAGAGCAACATCTAGCCAAAAACATTCAGTACTTC
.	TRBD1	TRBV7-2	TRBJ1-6	CASSPRATGGNSPLHF	TGTGCCAGCAGCCCCCGGGCGACAGGGGGCAATTCACCCCTCCACTTT
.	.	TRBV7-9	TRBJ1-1	CASSLAVTGGTEAFF	TGTGCCAGCAGCTTAGCGGTCACCGGGGGAACTGAAGCTTTCTTT
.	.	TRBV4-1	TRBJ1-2	CASSLPGAGKGPYGYTF	TGCGCCAGCAGCCTCCCAGGGGCAGGGAAAGGGCCCTATGGCTACACCTTC
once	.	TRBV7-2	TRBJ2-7	CASSLTPTNYEQYF	TGTGCCAGCAGCCTGACACCGACCAACTACGAGCAGTACTTC
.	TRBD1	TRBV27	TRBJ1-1	CATGTGRSSTEAFF	TGTGCCACCGGGACAGGGAGGTCGAGCACTGAAGCTTTCTTT
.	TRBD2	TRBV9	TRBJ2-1	CASSADGWGLAGYNEQFF	TGTGCCAGCAGCGCAGATGGGTGGGGACTAGCGGGTTACAATGAGCAGTTCTTC
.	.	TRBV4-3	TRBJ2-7	CASSQDGRGASYEQYF	TGCGCCAGCAGCCAAGATGGGCGGGGAGCCTCCTACGAGCAGTACTTC
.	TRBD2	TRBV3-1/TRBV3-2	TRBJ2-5	CASSQDGLGGGQETQYF	TGTGCCAGCAGCCAAGATGGTCTGGGCGGGGGGCAAGAGACCCAGTACTTC
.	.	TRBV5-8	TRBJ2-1	CASTTWRDFSSYNEQFF	TGTGCCAGCACCACGTGGAGGGACTTTAGCTCCTACAATGAGCAGTTCTTC
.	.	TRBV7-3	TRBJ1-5	CASSHSGRGIQPQHF	TGTGCCAGCAGCCATTCGGGACGGGGGATCCAGCCCCAGCATTTT
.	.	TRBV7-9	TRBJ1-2	CASSLEGGTHGYTF	TGTGCCAGCAGCTTAGAGGGAGGGACTCATGGCTACACCTTC
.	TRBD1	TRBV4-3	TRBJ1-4	CASSQAGTGGEKLFF	TGCGCCAGCAGCCAGGCGGGGACAGGGGGCGAAAAACTGTTTTTT
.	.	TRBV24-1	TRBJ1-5	CATSDPNRDSNQPQHF	TGTGCCACCAGTGATCCCAACAGGGATAGCAATCAGCCCCAGCATTTT
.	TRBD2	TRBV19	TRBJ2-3	CASSIRGGWDTQYF	TGTGCCAGTAGTATCCGGGGGGGCTGGGATACGCAGTATTTT
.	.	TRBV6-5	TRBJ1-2	CASSPGLSGGYTF	TGTGCCAGCAGTCCCGGACTGTCTGGGGGCTACACCTTC
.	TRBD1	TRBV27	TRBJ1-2	CASSWDRGTGGYTF	TGTGCCAGCAGTTGGGACAGGGGCACGGGAGGCTACACCTTC
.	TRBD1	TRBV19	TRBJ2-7	CASSLGTGGYEQYF	TGTGCCAGTAGTCTCGGGACAGGGGGCTACGAGCAGTACTTC
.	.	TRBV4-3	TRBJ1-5	CASSQDRGPNQPQHF	TGCGCCAGCAGCCAAGACAGGGGACCCAATCAGCCCCAGCATTTT
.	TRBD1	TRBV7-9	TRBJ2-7	CASSTTLGTGTYEQYF	TGTGCCAGCAGCACTACCCTGGGGACAGGAACCTACGAGCAGTACTTC
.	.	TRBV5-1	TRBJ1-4	CASSSPEQDNEKLFF	TGCGCCAGCAGCTCTCCGGAACAGGATAATGAAAAACTGTTTTTT
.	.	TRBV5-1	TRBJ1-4	CASSLDPIATNEKLFF	TGCGCCAGCAGCTTGGATCCCATTGCAACTAATGAAAAACTGTTTTTT
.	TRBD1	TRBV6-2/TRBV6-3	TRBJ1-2	CASSRLGTGNYGYTF	TGTGCCAGCAGTCGCCTTGGGACAGGGAACTATGGCTACACCTTC
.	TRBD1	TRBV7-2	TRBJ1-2	CASSWDGTGEGGYTF	TGTGCCAGCAGCTGGGACGGGACAGGGGAAGGGGGCTACACCTTC
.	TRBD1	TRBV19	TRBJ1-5	CASSRDRGRSQPQHF	TGTGCCAGTAGTAGAGACAGGGGCAGGAGTCAGCCCCAGCATTTT
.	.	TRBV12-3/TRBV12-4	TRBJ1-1	CASSFGQGPKAFF	TGTGCCAGCAGTTTTGGGCAGGGCCCCAAAGCTTTCTTT
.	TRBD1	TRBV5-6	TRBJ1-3	CASRRTGAGNTIYF	TGTGCCAGCAGACGTACAGGGGCCGGAAACACCATATATTTT
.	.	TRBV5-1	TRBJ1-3	CASSLAGGNTIYF	TGCGCCAGCAGCTTGGCCGGGGGAAACACCATATATTTT
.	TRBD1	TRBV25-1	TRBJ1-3	CASRDRYSGNTIYF	TGTGCCAGTAGGGACAGGTACTCTGGAAACACCATATATTTT
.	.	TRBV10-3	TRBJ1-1	CAISPGGPVNTEAFF	TGTGCCATCTCCCCGGGGGGGCCGGTGAACACTGAAGCTTTCTTT
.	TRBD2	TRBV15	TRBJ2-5	CATKRGGPGETQYF	TGTGCCACCAAGCGGGGGGGCCCCGGAGAGACCCAGTACTTC
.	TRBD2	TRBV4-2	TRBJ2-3	CASSFRTSGGALTDTQYF	TGTGCCAGCAGCTTTAGGACTAGCGGGGGGGCCTTGACAGATACGCAGTATTTT
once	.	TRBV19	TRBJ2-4	CASSILTENIQYF	TGTGCCAGTAGTATCTTGACAGAAAACATTCAGTACTTC
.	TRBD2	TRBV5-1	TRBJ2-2	CASSDTSGGRTGELFF	TGCGCCAGCAGCGACACTAGCGGGGGACGGACCGGGGAGCTGTTTTTT
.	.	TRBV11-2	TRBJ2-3	CASSRDRSTDTQYF	TGTGCCAGCAGCCGAGACAGGAGCACAGATACGCAGTATTTT
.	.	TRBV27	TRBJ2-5	CASSPRNGFQETQYF	TGTGCCAGCAGCCCACGGAACGGGTTCCAAGAGACCCAGTACTTC
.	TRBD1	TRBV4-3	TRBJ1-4	CASSTIPGQGNEKLFF	TGCGCCAGCAGCACCATACCGGGACAGGGAAATGAAAAACTGTTTTTT
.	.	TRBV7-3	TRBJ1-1	CASSLLRVGGTEAFF	TGTGCCAGCAGCTTACTGAGGGTTGGAGGTACTGAAGCTTTCTTT
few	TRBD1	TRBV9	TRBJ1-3	CASSARQGRPGNTIYF	TGTGCCAGCAGCGCCCGACAGGGGAGGCCTGGAAACACCATATATTTT
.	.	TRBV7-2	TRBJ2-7	CASSFTLGRKYEQYF	TGTGCCAGCAGCTTCACCCTGGGGCGGAAATACGAGCAGTACTTC
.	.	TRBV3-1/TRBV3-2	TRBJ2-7	CASSLNGLAQGEQYF	TGTGCCAGCAGCCTCAACGGACTGGCTCAAGGGGAGCAGTACTTC
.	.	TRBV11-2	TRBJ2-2	CASRISYYTGELFF	TGTGCCAGCAGAATTTCGTATTACACCGGGGAGCTGTTTTTT
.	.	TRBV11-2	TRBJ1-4	CASSSGTGGYEKLFF	TGTGCCAGCAGCTCGGGGACCGGAGGGTACGAAAAACTGTTTTTT
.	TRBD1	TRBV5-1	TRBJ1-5	CASSLGGSGGEQPQHF	TGCGCCAGCAGCTTGGGTGGGTCAGGGGGCGAACAGCCCCAGCATTTT
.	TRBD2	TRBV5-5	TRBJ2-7	CASSLSTSGDLGEQYF	TGTGCCAGCAGCCTTTCGACTAGCGGGGACTTGGGAGAGCAGTACTTC
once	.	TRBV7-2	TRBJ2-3	CASSPGGGGGTDTQYF	TGTGCCAGCAGCCCAGGGGGCGGGGGTGGCACAGATACGCAGTATTTT
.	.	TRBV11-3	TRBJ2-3	CASSLDLRDTQYF	TGTGCCAGCAGCTTAGACCTGAGAGATACGCAGTATTTT
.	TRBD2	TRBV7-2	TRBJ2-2	CASSLGIGGAAGELFF	TGTGCCAGCAGCTTAGGAATCGGGGGGGCGGCCGGGGAGCTGTTTTTT
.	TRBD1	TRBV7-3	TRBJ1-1	CASSRTGNTEAFF	TGTGCCAGCAGTCGGACAGGGAACACTGAAGCTTTCTTT
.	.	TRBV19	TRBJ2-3	CASSIAPDRSTDTQYF	TGTGCCAGTAGTATAGCCCCCGACAGAAGCACAGATACGCAGTATTTT
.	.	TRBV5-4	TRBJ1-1	CASSLGEAPTEAFF	TGTGCCAGCAGCTTGGGAGAGGCCCCCACTGAAGCTTTCTTT
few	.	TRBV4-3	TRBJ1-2	CASSQESAGEGYGYTF	TGCGCCAGCAGCCAAGAATCAGCGGGGGAGGGGTATGGCTACACCTTC
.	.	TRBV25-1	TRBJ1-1	CASSPTQNTEAFF	TGTGCCAGCAGTCCGACACAGAACACTGAAGCTTTCTTT
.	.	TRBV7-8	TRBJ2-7	CASSLAQGTFYEQYF	TGTGCCAGCAGCTTAGCGCAGGGTACTTTCTACGAGCAGTACTTC
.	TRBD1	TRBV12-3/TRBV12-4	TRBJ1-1	CASSLDRETEAFF	TGTGCCAGCAGTTTGGACAGGGAGACTGAAGCTTTCTTT
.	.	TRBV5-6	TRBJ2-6	CASSLQGRVSGANVLTF	TGTGCCAGCAGCTTACAGGGTAGGGTCTCTGGGGCCAACGTCCTGACTTTC